This T cell receptor beta chain was recorded in a study of OX40 agonist ivuxolimab in advanced cancers. Context from the whole study: The costimulatory receptor OX40 (CD134) was targeted by ivuxolimab, a fully human IgG2 agonistic monoclonal antibody. Intravenous ivuxolimab was administered to patients every 2 weeks at six dose levels: 0.01, 0.1, 0.3, 1.5, 3 and 10 mg/kg. Among the approximately 54 dose-escalation patients, about 20 had hepatocellular carcinoma, about 15 melanoma, 9 renal cell carcinoma and 9 head and neck cancer. In the dose-escalation cohort, more than 75% of patients were male, and the mean age was approximately 60 years, with a range of roughly 23 to 85. Patients were allowed to have had prior anti-PD-1, anti-PD-L1 or anti-CTLA-4 therapy, and about 40% of the dose-escalation patients had been treated with checkpoint inhibitors. Partial responses were achieved by three dose-escalation patients, of whom one had hepatocellular carcinoma and two had cutaneous melanoma. Peripheral TCRbeta sequencing was intended to test whether TCR sequence diversity was altered and clonal T-cell expansion was caused by ivuxolimab. The monotherapy dose-escalation portion (N ≈ 57 patients) of the phase I ivuxolimab trial is reported in the paper.

This clone was seen a few times. This clone's antigen is unknown. No base quality information exists; no much larger clone differs at one position. For sequencing of the TCRbeta CDR3 region, genomic DNA was extracted from the sorted cells. The immunoSEQ Assay was used to sequence the TCRbeta CDR3 regions. TCRdb stores this immuneACCESS table with in-frame sequences only. Part of the clones is absent; in the studies checked, under half of the shortfall reflects unresolved V genes, and no reason is known for the rest. Counted in this sample were about 67,000 clones; around 87% of them appeared once. Together, the top ten hold 3.5% to 5% of the sample. The paper as a whole reports these results and caveats: At doses from 0.1 to 3.0 mg/kg, clonal expansion was seen in both CD4+ and CD8+ blood T cells between baseline and week 6. Low levels of normalized T-cell clonal expansion were also seen in some patients who did not respond. The antigen specificity of the clonally expanded peripheral T cells was not determined. In the 0.1-3.0 mg/kg groups, partial responders had among the lowest normalized peripheral clonal expansion, particularly in CD8+ T cells. On average, CD8+ T cells showed more expanded clones than CD4+ T cells after ivuxolimab.

V trim: 8 bases; J trim: 8 bases; unmatched bases: 11. The CDR3 contains 15 residues, cysteine and phenylalanine counted. Solely the CDR3 DNA is kept, with 45 bases framed from the first base. As encoded in the germline V gene, CDR1 is ENHRY while CDR2 is SYGVKD. The trial excluded patients who had a history of autoimmune disease or were on systemic immunosuppression. Peripheral blood for TCR sequencing was collected from all dose cohorts at baseline, on cycle 4 day 1, and on cycle 7 day 1. The samples were taken from a phase I, first-in-human, multicenter, open-label dose-escalation trial of ivuxolimab. The trial enrolled adults with locally advanced or metastatic head and neck squamous cell, hepatocellular, melanoma or renal cell carcinoma. Before TCR sequencing, CD4+ T cells and CD8+ T cells were sorted from peripheral blood as separate populations.

This chain is built from TRBV10-3 and TRBJ2-1; 11 of the junction bases match TRBD1. Specimen: CD4+ or CD8+ T cells sorted from blood, collected in a trial of the OX40 agonist ivuxolimab. The clonotype originates from an adult with an advanced solid tumor such as melanoma, head and neck, liver or kidney cancer. The sequenced DNA is TGTGCCATCTTTAGCGGACAGGGGGCAGGTTATGAGCAGTTCTTC. Its amino acids are CAIFSGQGAGYEQFF.